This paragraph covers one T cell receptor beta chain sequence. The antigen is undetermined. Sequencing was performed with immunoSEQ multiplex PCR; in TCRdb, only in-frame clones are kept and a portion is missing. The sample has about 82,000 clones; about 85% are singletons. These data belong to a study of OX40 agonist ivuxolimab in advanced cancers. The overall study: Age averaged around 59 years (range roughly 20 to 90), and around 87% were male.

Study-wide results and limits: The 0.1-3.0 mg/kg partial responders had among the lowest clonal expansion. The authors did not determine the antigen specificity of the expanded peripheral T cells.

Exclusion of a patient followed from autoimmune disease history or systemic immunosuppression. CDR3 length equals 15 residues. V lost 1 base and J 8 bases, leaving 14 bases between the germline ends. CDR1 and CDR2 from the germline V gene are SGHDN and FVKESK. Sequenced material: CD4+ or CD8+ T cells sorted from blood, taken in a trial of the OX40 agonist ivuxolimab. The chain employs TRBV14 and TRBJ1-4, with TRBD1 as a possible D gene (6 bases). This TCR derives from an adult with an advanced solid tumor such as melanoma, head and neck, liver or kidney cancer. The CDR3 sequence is CASSQGKIGGEKLFF. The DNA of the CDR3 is TGTGCCAGCAGCCAAGGAAAAATAGGGGGAGAAAAACTGTTTTTT. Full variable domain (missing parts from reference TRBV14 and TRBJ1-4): EAGVTQFPSHSVIEKGQTVTLRCDPISGHDNLYWYRRVMGKEIKFLLHFVKESKQDESGMPNNRFLAERTGGTYSTLKVQPAELEDSGVYFCASSQGKIGGEKLFFGSGTQLSVL.